A single sample is the source of the 21 T cell receptor beta chains below, sequenced in a study of metastatic and nonmetastatic thyroid tumors. Every patient was untreated before thyroid surgery. TCRdb re-called the PCR reads with MiXCR. This table holds approximately 37,000 clones, over 20% found once. What was sequenced was tumor tissue. These receptor sequences come from a male donor with papillary thyroid cancer or a benign thyroid nodule (not recorded which). Some clones in this sample may be carry-over from other donors' samples.

As concerns this clone: This sequence may be a read error, since a much larger clone differs from it by one base. V is TRBV6-1 and J is TRBJ2-4; no firm D call. In germline, CDR1 is MNHNS, CDR2 SASEGT. The CDR3 totals 15 residues. CDR3 coding DNA: TGTGCCTGCAGTGACCCCGTGCTAGCCAAAAACATTCAGTACTTC. It codes for CACSDPVLAKNIQYF.

The chain uses TRBV11-3 and TRBJ2-2; the match to TRBD2 covers 11 bases. This CDR3 contains 16 residues. Germline V lookup: CDR1 SGHNT, CDR2 YENEEA. Trimming removed 7 bases from V and 6 bases from J; junction bases left unmatched: 10. CDR3 region: CASIPVLAGVAGELFF. CDR3 nucleotide sequence: TGTGCCAGCATCCCTGTACTAGCGGGAGTCGCCGGGGAGCTGTTTTTT.

This chain joins TRBV6-1 and TRBJ2-2; D uncertain. This CDR3 comprises 15 residues. Germline CDR1 and CDR2: MNHNS and SASEGT. V was cut by 5 bases and J by 0 bases, with 10 bases left in between. The CDR3 DNA is TGTGCCAGCAGTAGGGCGTTCGCGAACACCGGGGAGCTGTTTTTT. Translation gives CASSRAFANTGELFF.

This clone was detected many times. The chain is built from TRBV5-6 and TRBJ2-2; D might be TRBD2 (5 bases). CDR3 length equals 15 residues. The germline CDR1 and CDR2 sequences are SGHDT and YYEEEE. V was shortened by 0 bases and J by 6 bases, with 12 bases between the two germline ends. The CDR3 protein is CASSLGHGEPGELFF. In DNA form, the CDR3 reads TGTGCCAGCAGCTTGGGGCACGGGGAGCCCGGGGAGCTGTTTTTT.

This clone was found many times. This chain joins TRBV6-2 or TRBV6-3 and TRBJ2-2; possible D gene TRBD1, 5 bases. There are 15 residues in the CDR3. Germline loops: CDR1 MNHEY, CDR2 SVGEGT. Trimming removed 2 bases at V and 0 bases at J, with 7 bases between. The CDR3 protein is CASSYDRANTGELFF. CDR3 in DNA: TGTGCCAGCAGTTACGACAGAGCGAACACCGGGGAGCTGTTTTTT.

In this sample, this clone turned up many times. The chain is built from TRBV6-5 and TRBJ2-3; D unresolved. Trimming took 2 bases from V and 1 from J, leaving 4 bases between them. Per germline, CDR1 MNHEY and CDR2 SVGAGI. This CDR3 contains 13 residues. CDR3 region: CASSYGGTDTQYF. CDR3 nucleotides: TGTGCCAGCAGTTACGGGGGCACAGATACGCAGTATTTT.

This chain uses TRBV7-9 with TRBJ1-6, with D possibly matching TRBD1 (5 bases). Per germline, CDR1 SEHNR and CDR2 FQNEAQ (reference sequence). CDR3 length: 15 residues. The ends were cut back, 1 base at V and 7 bases at J, with 11 bases in the middle. CDR3: CASSLGGQGNSPLHF. DNA for the CDR3: TGTGCCAGCAGCTTAGGCGGGCAGGGAAATTCACCCCTCCACTTT.

Many counts were recorded for this clone. V usage is TRBV5-1 and J usage is TRBJ1-1; D gene uncertain. The length of the CDR3 is 11 residues. Per germline, CDR1 SGHRS and CDR2 YFSETQ. The V end was cut by 3 bases, the J end by 1 base, with 1 base between. The CDR3 DNA reads as TGCGCCAGCAGCTCGAACACTGAAGCTTTCTTT. Translation: CASSSNTEAFF.

This clone has ten or more counts. This may stem from a read error, because a much larger clone lies one nucleotide away. At the DNA level, this CDR3 is encoded by other sequences in the same sample as well. This chain connects TRBV2 to TRBJ2-6; D may be TRBD1 (6 bases). The germline gives CDR1 SNHLY, CDR2 FYNNEI. The CDR3 has 16 amino acids. The CDR3 region is CASTQTGSSGANVLTF. The CDR3 nucleotides are TGTGCCAGCACCCAAACAGGGAGCTCTGGGGCCAACGTCCTGACCTTC.

On this clone: Other DNA sequences in this sample translate to the same CDR3. This rearrangement joins TRBV11-2 to TRBJ2-3; 7 bases are shared with TRBD2. Germline CDR1 and CDR2: SGHAT and FQNNGV. V shed 4 bases and J 6 bases; nucleotides not matched to a gene: 13. The CDR3 is 16 amino acids. CDR3 coding DNA: TGTGCCAGCAGCTCGAGAAGCGGGACCCGGGTTGATACGCAGTATTTT. Amino acid sequence: CASSSRSGTRVDTQYF.

This clone was detected ten times or more. The chain links TRBV18 to TRBJ2-3; 12 bases agree with TRBD2. Germline-derived CDR1 and CDR2 are KGHSH and LQKENI. CDR3 length: 17 amino acids. V was clipped by 2 bases and J by 2 bases; unmatched bases: 5. DNA for the CDR3: TGTGCCAGCTCACCAATAGCTAGCGGGAGGGCCACAGATACGCAGTATTTT. Its translation is CASSPIASGRATDTQYF.

This clone has a count of ten or more. The chain couples TRBV20-1 to TRBJ2-5; the match to TRBD2 covers 12 bases. Germline V CDR1 and CDR2: DFQATT, SNEGSKA (reference sequence). V dropped 2 bases and J dropped 5; count of bases not matched to a gene: 6. The CDR3 covers 15 residues. In DNA, the CDR3 is TGCAGTGCTAGACTAGCGGGAGGGCCTAGGGAGACCCAGTACTTC. It specifies CSARLAGGPRETQYF.

Turning to this clone: A clone one base away is much larger, so this may be a read error. The CDR3 DNA follows: TGTGCCAACAGTTACCGGTACACCAGGGAGCTGTTTTTT. As protein: CANSYRYTRELFF. V gene TRBV6-2 or TRBV6-3 combines with J gene TRBJ2-2, with D uncertain. The CDR3 is made up of 13 amino acids. CDR1 is MNHEY and CDR2 is SVGEGT in the germline V gene.

This clone is classed as medium-sized. J is TRBJ2-3 and V is TRBV20-1; unclear D gene. Germline V gives CDR1 DFQATT, CDR2 SNEGSKA (reference sequence). The CDR3 spans 11 residues. The V and J ends lost 4 bases and 4 bases respectively, with 6 bases between them. The CDR3 DNA reads TGCAGTGCTATTCACGCAGATACGCAGTATTTT. Amino acid sequence: CSAIHADTQYF.

The table lists this clone with a few counts. The chain couples TRBV2 to TRBJ2-7; D is tentatively TRBD1 or TRBD2 (6 bases each). Germline V lookup: CDR1 SNHLY, CDR2 FYNNEI. The CDR3 covers 14 residues. The germline V and J ends were trimmed by 4 bases and 4 bases, with 14 bases remaining between them. This CDR3 is CASSGTGREYEQYF. The CDR3 DNA is TGTGCCAGCAGTGGAACAGGGCGGGAATACGAGCAGTACTTC.

This clone was observed at least ten times. The genes are TRBV25-1 and TRBJ2-1; tentatively, D is TRBD1 (6 bases). Looked up from germline, CDR1 is MGHDK and CDR2 is SYGVNS. CDR3 length equals 16 residues. With 4 bases removed from V and 0 bases from J, the gap between germline ends came to 13 bases. The DNA for the CDR3 is TGTGCCAGCAGTGCCAATACAGGGTACTCCTACAATGAGCAGTTCTTC. Translation gives CASSANTGYSYNEQFF.

V gene TRBV2 combines with J gene TRBJ1-1; maybe TRBD1 (5 bases). The CDR3 contains 16 residues. Germline lookup yields CDR1 SNHLY and CDR2 FYNNEI. Between the trimmed V and J ends, which lost 5 bases and 0 bases, there was a span of 16 bases. The CDR3 nucleotides read TGTGCCAGCAGTATGTCGAGGGGACTTGTGAACACTGAAGCTTTCTTT. Translated: CASSMSRGLVNTEAFF.

This clone was recorded at least ten times. V and J are TRBV12-3 or TRBV12-4 and TRBJ2-7; 7 positions agree with TRBD1. V gave up 4 bases and J gave up 0 bases; unmatched junction bases: 6. The CDR3 is 15 residues long. The CDR3 coding sequence is TGTGCCAGCAGTTCCGAGGGGACAGCCTCCTACGAGCAGTACTTC. Encoded protein: CASSSEGTASYEQYF.

The chain combines TRBV6-1 with TRBJ2-3; no clear D gene. Per germline, CDR1 MNHNS and CDR2 SASEGT. V lost 10 bases and J 0 bases, leaving 5 bases between the germline ends. This CDR3 has 11 residues. The CDR3 here is CATASTDTQYF. The CDR3 DNA reads TGTGCCACGGCTAGCACAGATACGCAGTATTTT.

The J gene is TRBJ2-7, the V gene TRBV19; TRBD1 aligns across 9 bases. The length of the CDR3 is 14 residues. Trimming at V came to 5 bases and at J to 3 bases, leaving 5 bases not matched to a gene. The V gene's germline CDR1 is LNHDA and CDR2 SQIVND (reference sequence). The DNA for the CDR3 is TGTGCCAGTAGTCCCGGGACAGGGAGCTACGAGCAGTACTTC. Its protein is CASSPGTGSYEQYF. The whole variable domain, filled in from reference TRBV19 and TRBJ2-7, reads DGGITQSPKYLFRKEGQNVTLSCEQNLNHDAMYWYRQDPGQGLRLIYYSQIVNDFQKGDIAEGYSVSREKKESFPLTVTSAQKNPTAFYLCASSPGTGSYEQYFGPGTRLTVT.

This clone was seen many times. The chain links TRBV29-1 to TRBJ2-7; 9 bases agree with TRBD2. This CDR3 has 15 amino acids. V trimming: 4 bases; J trimming: 6 bases; junction bases outside the gene matches: 13. Germline CDR1 reads SQVTM; CDR2 reads ANQGSEA. CDR3 nucleotide sequence: TGCAGCGTTGGATTGACTAGCGGAGGGGCGGCCGAGCAGTACTTC. Residues: CSVGLTSGGAAEQYF.